The entry that follows covers one TCR beta chain sequence. These data are taken from a study of blood T cell repertoires in COVID-19. Looking at the study overall: The United States, Italy and Spain supplied acute and convalescent COVID-19 samples.

Seattle's enrolled individuals joined amid active infection and were then monitored longitudinally. TCRdb's copy holds only in-frame clones and misses some; the assay was immunoSEQ multiplex PCR. Of 200,000 to 250,000 clones listed, 83% are singletons. Trimming took 2 bases from V and 2 from J; bases not matched to a gene: 7. There are 17 residues in the CDR3. CDR1 is LGHNA and CDR2 is YSLEER in the germline V gene. The J gene is TRBJ2-7, the V gene TRBV4-3; 12 nucleotides align to TRBD2. The specimen was peripheral blood. This receptor was taken from a woman aged 30 to 39 with COVID-19, enrolled during active disease. The CDR3: CASSQTTLAGGPYEQYF. CDR3 DNA: TGCGCCAGCAGCCAAACGACCCTAGCGGGAGGGCCCTACGAGCAGTACTTC.